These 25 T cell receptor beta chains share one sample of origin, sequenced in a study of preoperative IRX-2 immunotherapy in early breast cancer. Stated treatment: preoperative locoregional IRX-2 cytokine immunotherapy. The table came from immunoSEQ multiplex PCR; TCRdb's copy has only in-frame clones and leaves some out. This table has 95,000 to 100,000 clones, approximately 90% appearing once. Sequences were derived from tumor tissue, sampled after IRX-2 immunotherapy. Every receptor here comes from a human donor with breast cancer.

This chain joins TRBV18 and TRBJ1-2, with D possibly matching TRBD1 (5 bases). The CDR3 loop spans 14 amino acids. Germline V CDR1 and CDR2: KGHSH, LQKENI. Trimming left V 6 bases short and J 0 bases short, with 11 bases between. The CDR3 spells CASSPGPTNYGYTF. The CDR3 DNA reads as TGTGCCAGCTCGCCGGGACCGACTAACTATGGCTACACCTTC.

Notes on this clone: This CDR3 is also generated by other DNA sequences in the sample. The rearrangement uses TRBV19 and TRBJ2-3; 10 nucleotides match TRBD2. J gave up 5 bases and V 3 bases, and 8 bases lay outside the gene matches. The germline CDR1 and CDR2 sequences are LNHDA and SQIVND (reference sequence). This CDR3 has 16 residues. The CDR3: CASSIGLAGVLDTQYF. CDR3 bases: TGTGCCAGTAGTATCGGTCTAGCGGGAGTTCTAGATACGCAGTATTTT.

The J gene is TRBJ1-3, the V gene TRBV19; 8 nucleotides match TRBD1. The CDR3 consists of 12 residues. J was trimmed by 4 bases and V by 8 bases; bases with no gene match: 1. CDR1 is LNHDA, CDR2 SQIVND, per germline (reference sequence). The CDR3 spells CASGTGGNTIYF. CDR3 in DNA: TGTGCCAGTGGGACAGGCGGAAACACCATATATTTT. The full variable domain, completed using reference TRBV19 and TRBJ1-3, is DGGITQSPKYLFRKEGQNVTLSCEQNLNHDAMYWYRQDPGQGLRLIYYSQIVNDFQKGDIAEGYSVSREKKESFPLTVTSAQKNPTAFYLCASGTGGNTIYFGEGSWLTVV.

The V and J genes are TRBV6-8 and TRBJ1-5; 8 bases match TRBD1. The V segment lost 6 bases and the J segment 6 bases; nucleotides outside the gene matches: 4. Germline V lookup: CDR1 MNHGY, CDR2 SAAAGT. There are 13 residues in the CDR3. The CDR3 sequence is CASSPQGAQPQHF. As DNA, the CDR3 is TGTGCCAGCAGCCCTCAGGGGGCTCAGCCCCAGCATTTT.

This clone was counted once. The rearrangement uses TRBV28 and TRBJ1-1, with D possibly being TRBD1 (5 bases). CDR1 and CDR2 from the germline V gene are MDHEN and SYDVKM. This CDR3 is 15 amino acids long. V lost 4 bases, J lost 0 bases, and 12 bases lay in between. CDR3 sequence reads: CASSSPTVMNTEAFF. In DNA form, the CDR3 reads TGTGCCAGCAGTTCCCCGACAGTGATGAACACTGAAGCTTTCTTT.

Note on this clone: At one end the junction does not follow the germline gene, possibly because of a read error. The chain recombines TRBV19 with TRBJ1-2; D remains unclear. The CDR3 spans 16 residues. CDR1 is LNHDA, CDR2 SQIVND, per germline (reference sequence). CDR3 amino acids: CASSPITPGGRYGYTF. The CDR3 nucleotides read TGTGCTAGTAGTCCGATTACCCCCGGCGGGAGGTATGGCTACACCTTC.

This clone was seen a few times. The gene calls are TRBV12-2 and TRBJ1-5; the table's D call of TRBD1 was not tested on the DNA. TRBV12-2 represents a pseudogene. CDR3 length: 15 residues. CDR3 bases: TGTGCCGTAACGGACAGGGGGCAAAGCAATCAGCCCCAGCATTTT. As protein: CAVTDRGQSNQPQHF.

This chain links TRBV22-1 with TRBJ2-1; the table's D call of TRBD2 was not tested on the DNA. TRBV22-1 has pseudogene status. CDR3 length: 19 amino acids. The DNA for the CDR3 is TGTGCCAGCAGGTCCGGGACTAGCGGCCTCGCTAGCTCCTACAATGAGCAGTTCTTC. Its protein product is CASRSGTSGLASSYNEQFF.

The DNA for the CDR3 is TGTGCCAGTAGTAGGGGGGCTTATGGTAGGAGTACTGAAGCTTTCTTT. It codes for CASSRGAYGRSTEAFF. This sequence joins TRBV19 and TRBJ1-1; the D gene is possibly TRBD1 (6 bases). Trimming took 4 bases from V and 5 from J, leaving 20 bases between them. This CDR3 spans 16 amino acids. CDR1 and CDR2 from the germline V gene are LNHDA and SQIVND (reference sequence).

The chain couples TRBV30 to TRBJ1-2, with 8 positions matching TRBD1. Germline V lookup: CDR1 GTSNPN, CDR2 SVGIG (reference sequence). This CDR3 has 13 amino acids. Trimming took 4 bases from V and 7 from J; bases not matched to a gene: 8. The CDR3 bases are TGTGCCTGGATCTCCCAGGGGGCGGGTGGCTACACCTTC. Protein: CAWISQGAGGYTF.

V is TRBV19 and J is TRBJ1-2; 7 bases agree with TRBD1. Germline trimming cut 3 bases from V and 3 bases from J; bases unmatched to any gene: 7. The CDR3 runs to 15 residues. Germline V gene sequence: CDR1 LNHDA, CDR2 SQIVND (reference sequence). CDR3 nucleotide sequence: TGTGCCAGTAGTATTCGTCCAGGGGGTGACTATGGCTACACCTTC. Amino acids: CASSIRPGGDYGYTF.

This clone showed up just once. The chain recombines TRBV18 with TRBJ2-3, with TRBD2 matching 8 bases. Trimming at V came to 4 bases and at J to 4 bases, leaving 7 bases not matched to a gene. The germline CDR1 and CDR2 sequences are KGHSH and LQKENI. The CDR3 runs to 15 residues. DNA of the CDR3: TGTGCCAGCTCACGAATAGCGGGAAGCGCAGATACGCAGTATTTT. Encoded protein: CASSRIAGSADTQYF.

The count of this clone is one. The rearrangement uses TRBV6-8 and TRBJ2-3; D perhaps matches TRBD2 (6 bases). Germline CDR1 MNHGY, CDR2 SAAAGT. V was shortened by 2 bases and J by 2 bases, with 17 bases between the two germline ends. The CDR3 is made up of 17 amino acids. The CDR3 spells CASSYDGRGTLTDTQYF. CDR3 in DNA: TGTGCCAGCAGTTACGACGGGCGCGGGACTCTCACAGATACGCAGTATTTT.

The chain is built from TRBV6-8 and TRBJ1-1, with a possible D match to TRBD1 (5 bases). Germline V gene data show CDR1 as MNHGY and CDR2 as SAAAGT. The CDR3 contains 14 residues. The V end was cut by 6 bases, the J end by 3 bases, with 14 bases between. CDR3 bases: TGTGCCAGCAGGCCCAGACAGAGGGACACTGAAGCTTTCTTT. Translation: CASRPRQRDTEAFF.

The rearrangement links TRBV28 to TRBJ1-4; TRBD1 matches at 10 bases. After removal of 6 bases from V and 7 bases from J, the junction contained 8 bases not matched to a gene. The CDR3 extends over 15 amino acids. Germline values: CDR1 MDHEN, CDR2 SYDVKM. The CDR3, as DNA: TGTGCCAGCAGGCAAGCCGGGACAGGGGCTGAAAAACTGTTTTTT. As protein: CASRQAGTGAEKLFF.

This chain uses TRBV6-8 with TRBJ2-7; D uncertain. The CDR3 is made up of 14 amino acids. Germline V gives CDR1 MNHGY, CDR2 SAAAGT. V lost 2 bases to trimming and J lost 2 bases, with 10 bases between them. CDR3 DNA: TGTGCCAGCAGTTACGGGCTAGACCCCTACGAGCAGTACTTC. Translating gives CASSYGLDPYEQYF.

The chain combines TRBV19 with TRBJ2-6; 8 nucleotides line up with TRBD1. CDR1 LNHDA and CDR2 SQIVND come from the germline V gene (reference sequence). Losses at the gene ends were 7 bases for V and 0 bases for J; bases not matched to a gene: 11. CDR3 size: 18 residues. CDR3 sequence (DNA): TGTGCCAGTAAGGTAGGCCGGGACAGGCGCTCTGGGGCCAACGTCCTGACTTTC. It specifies CASKVGRDRRSGANVLTF.

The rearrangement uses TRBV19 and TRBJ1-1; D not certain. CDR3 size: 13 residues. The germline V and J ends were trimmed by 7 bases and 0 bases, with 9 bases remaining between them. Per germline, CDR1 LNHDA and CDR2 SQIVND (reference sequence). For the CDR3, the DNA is TGTGCCAGTATTGGCCTTATGAACACTGAAGCTTTCTTT. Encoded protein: CASIGLMNTEAFF.

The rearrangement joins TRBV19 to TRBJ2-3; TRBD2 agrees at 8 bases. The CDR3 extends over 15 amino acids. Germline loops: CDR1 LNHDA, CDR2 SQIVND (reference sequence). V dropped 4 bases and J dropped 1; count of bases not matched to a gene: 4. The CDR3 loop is CASSTGSGGTDTQYF. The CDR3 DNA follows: TGTGCCAGTAGTACCGGTAGCGGGGGCACAGATACGCAGTATTTT. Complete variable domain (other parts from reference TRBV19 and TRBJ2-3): DGGITQSPKYLFRKEGQNVTLSCEQNLNHDAMYWYRQDPGQGLRLIYYSQIVNDFQKGDIAEGYSVSREKKESFPLTVTSAQKNPTAFYLCASSTGSGGTDTQYFGPGTRLTVL.

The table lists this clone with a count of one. CDR3: CASSRGTPDEKLFF. CDR3 coding DNA: TGTGCCAGCAGCCGAGGGACGCCGGATGAAAAACTGTTTTTT. The chain recombines TRBV11-3 with TRBJ1-4; a weak D match, TRBD1 (5 bases). This CDR3 region has 14 residues. Trimming pared 5 bases from V and 6 bases from J, leaving 13 bases between. Germline V lookup: CDR1 SGHNT, CDR2 YENEEA.

The CDR3 DNA reads as TGTGCCAGCAGCCGCGACGGGAATAATTCACCCCTCCACTTT. It translates to CASSRDGNNSPLHF. The chain couples TRBV11-3 to TRBJ1-6; no clear D gene. Deletions cut 5 bases from V and 5 bases from J, with 10 bases between. Germline V CDR1 and CDR2: SGHNT, YENEEA. This CDR3 is built from 14 residues.

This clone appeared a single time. The CDR3 sequence is CASSRRTGGIDTEAFF. The DNA for the CDR3 is TGCGCCAGCAGCCGAAGGACAGGGGGCATCGACACTGAAGCTTTCTTT. The rearrangement uses TRBV5-1 and TRBJ1-1, with 11 bases that match TRBD1. Germline V lookup: CDR1 SGHRS, CDR2 YFSETQ. This CDR3 comprises 16 residues. V gave up 4 bases and J gave up 3 bases; unmatched junction bases: 8. Full variable domain (missing parts from reference TRBV5-1 and TRBJ1-1): KAGVTQTPRYLIKTRGQQVTLSCSPISGHRSVSWYQQTPGQGLQFLFEYFSETQRNKGNFPGRFSGRQFSNSRSEMNVSTLELGDSALYLCASSRRTGGIDTEAFFGQGTRLTVV.

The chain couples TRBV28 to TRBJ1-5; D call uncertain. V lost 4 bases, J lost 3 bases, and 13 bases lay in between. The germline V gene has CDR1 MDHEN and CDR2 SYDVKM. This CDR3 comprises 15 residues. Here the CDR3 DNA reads TGTGCCAGCAGTTATTATGTGGTGAACAATCAGCCCCAGCATTTT. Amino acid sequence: CASSYYVVNNQPQHF. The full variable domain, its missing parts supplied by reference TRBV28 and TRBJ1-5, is DVKVTQSSRYLVKRTGEKVFLECVQDMDHENMFWYRQDPGLGLRLIYFSYDVKMKEKGDIPEGYSVSREKKERFSLILESASTNQTSMYLCASSYYVVNNQPQHFGDGTRLSIL.

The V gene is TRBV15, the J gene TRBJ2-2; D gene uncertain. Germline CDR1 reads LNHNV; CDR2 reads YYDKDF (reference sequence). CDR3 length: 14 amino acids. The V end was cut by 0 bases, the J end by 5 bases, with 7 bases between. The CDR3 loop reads CATSRDLGTGELFF. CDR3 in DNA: TGTGCCACCAGCAGAGATCTGGGAACCGGGGAGCTGTTTTTT.

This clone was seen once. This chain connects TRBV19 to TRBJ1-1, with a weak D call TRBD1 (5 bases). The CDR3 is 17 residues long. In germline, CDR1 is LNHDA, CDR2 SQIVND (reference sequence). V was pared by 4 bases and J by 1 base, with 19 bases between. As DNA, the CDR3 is TGTGCCAGTAGTAAGAGACGGGACCTGAACGGGAACACTGAAGCTTTCTTT. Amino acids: CASSKRRDLNGNTEAFF.